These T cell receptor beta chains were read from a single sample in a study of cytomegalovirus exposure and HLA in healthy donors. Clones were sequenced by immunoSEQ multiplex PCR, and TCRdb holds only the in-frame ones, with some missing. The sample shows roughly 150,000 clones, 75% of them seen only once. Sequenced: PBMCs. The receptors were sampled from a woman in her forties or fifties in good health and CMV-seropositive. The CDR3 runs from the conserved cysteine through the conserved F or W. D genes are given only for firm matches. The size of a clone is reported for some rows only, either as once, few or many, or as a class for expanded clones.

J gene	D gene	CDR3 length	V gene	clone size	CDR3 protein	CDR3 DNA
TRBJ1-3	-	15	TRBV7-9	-	CASSPRQVLGNTIYF	TGTGCCAGCAGCCCGCGACAGGTCCTGGGAAACACCATATATTTT
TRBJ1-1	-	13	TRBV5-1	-	CASRIDTGTEAFF	TGCGCCAGCCGTATAGATACGGGGACTGAAGCTTTCTTT
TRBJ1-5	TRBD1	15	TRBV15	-	CATSISPGQGQPQHF	TGTGCCACCAGCATTTCACCGGGACAGGGTCAGCCCCAGCATTTT
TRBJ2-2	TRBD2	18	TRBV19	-	CASSIIASGGLNTGELFF	TGTGCCAGTAGTATAATCGCTAGCGGGGGATTGAACACCGGGGAGCTGTTTTTT
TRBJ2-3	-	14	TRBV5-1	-	CASSTGPGGDTQYF	TGCGCCAGCAGCACCGGCCCCGGGGGAGATACGCAGTATTTT
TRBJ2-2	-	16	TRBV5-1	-	CASSFTSRAATGELFF	TGCGCCAGCAGCTTTACCTCGCGGGCAGCCACCGGGGAGCTGTTTTTT
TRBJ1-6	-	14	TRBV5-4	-	CASSFQGYNSPLHF	TGTGCCAGCAGCTTTCAGGGCTATAATTCACCCCTCCACTTT
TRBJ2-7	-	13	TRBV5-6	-	CASSLTGDYEQYF	TGTGCCAGCAGCTTGACAGGAGACTACGAGCAGTACTTC
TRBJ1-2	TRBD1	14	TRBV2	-	CAGSTGGAYYGYTF	TGTGCCGGAAGTACAGGGGGCGCGTACTATGGCTACACCTTC
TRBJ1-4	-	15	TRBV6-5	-	CASRPGGAGNEKLFF	TGTGCCAGCAGACCGGGAGGGGCGGGTAATGAAAAACTGTTTTTT
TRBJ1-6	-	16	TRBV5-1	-	CASSLLDGDNNSPLHF	TGCGCCAGCAGCTTGCTTGACGGGGACAATAATTCACCCCTCCACTTT
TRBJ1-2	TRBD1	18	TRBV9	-	CASSPRRGQGASNYGYTF	TGTGCCAGCAGCCCTCGGAGAGGACAGGGGGCTTCTAACTATGGCTACACCTTC
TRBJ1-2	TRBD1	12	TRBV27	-	CASREGAEGYTF	TGTGCCAGCAGGGAGGGGGCCGAGGGCTACACCTTC
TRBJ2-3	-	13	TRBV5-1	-	CASSFSRADTQYF	TGCGCCAGCAGCTTCTCTCGGGCAGATACGCAGTATTTT
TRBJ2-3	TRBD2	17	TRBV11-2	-	CASSPRFSGGMLDTQYF	TGTGCCAGCAGCCCCCGATTTAGCGGGGGAATGTTGGATACGCAGTATTTT
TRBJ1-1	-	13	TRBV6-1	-	CASRQGQNTEAFF	TGTGCCAGCAGACAGGGTCAGAACACTGAAGCTTTCTTT
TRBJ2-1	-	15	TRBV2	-	CASGRQVSSYNEQFF	TGTGCCAGCGGAAGACAGGTTAGCTCCTACAATGAGCAGTTCTTC
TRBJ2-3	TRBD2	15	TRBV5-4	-	CASSFSGGAVDTQYF	TGTGCCAGCAGCTTTAGCGGGGGGGCGGTAGATACGCAGTATTTT
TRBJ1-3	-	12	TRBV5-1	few	CASSFEGDTIYF	TGCGCCAGCAGCTTCGAGGGAGACACCATATATTTT
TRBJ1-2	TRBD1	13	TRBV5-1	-	CASSTGGSDGYTF	TGCGCCAGCTCAACAGGGGGTTCGGATGGCTACACCTTC
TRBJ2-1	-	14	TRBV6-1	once	CASSLLAPYNEQFF	TGTGCCAGCAGTTTACTAGCCCCCTACAATGAGCAGTTCTTC
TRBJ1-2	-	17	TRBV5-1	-	CASSLLAAGGVNYGYTF	TGCGCCAGCAGCTTGCTGGCTGCCGGAGGAGTTAACTATGGCTACACCTTC
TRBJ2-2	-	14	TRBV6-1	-	CASRGDSNTGELFF	TGTGCCAGCAGAGGAGACAGCAACACCGGGGAGCTGTTTTTT
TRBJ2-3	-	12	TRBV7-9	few	CASSSESDTQYF	TGTGCCAGCAGCTCCGAGTCAGATACGCAGTATTTT
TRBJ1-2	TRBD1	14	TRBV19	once	CASSPTGGRYGYTF	TGTGCCAGTAGTCCTACAGGGGGCCGGTATGGCTACACCTTC
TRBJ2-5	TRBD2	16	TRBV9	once	CASSVGGTSQAETQYF	TGTGCCAGCAGCGTAGGAGGGACTAGTCAGGCAGAGACCCAGTACTTC
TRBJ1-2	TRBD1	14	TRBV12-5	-	CASGFDGTGRGYTF	TGTGCTAGTGGTTTCGATGGGACAGGGCGTGGCTACACCTTC
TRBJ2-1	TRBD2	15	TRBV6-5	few	CASSYSSGGGNEQFF	TGTGCCAGCAGTTACTCAAGCGGGGGGGGAAATGAGCAGTTCTTC
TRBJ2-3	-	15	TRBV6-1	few	CASSRVTPDTDTQYF	TGTGCCAGCTCGAGGGTAACCCCTGACACAGATACGCAGTATTTT
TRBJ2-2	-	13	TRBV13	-	CASSAANTGELFF	TGTGCCAGCAGCGCAGCGAACACCGGGGAGCTGTTTTTT
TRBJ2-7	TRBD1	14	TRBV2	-	CASGDPGQGAEQYF	TGTGCCAGCGGTGATCCAGGACAGGGTGCCGAGCAGTACTTC
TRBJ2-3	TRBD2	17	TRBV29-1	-	CSVSNQELAVITDTQYF	TGCAGCGTTTCGAATCAGGAGCTAGCGGTAATCACAGATACGCAGTATTTT
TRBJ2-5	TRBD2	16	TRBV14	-	CASSPASGGVQETQYF	TGTGCCAGCAGCCCAGCTAGCGGGGGGGTTCAAGAGACCCAGTACTTC
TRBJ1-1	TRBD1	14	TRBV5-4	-	CASSLDHRGTEAFF	TGTGCCAGCAGCTTGGATCACAGGGGGACTGAAGCTTTCTTT
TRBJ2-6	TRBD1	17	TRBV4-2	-	CASSPRDSYSGANVLTF	TGTGCCAGCAGCCCGAGGGACAGTTACTCTGGGGCCAACGTCCTGACTTTC
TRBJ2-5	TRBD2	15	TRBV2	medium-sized	CASSDGTSFQETQYF	TGTGCCAGCAGTGACGGGACTAGCTTCCAAGAGACCCAGTACTTC
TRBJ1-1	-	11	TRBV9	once	CASSGGRGAFF	TGTGCCAGCAGCGGTGGCCGAGGAGCTTTCTTT
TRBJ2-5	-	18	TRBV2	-	CASRDGFLDSVHQETQYF	TGTGCCAGCCGAGATGGGTTCTTAGACAGCGTCCACCAAGAGACCCAGTACTTC
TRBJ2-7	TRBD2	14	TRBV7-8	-	CASSLGGDYYEQYF	TGTGCCAGCAGCTTAGGGGGGGACTACTACGAGCAGTACTTC
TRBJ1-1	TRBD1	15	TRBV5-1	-	CASSREQGPETEAFF	TGCGCCAGCAGCCGGGAACAGGGGCCGGAGACTGAAGCTTTCTTT
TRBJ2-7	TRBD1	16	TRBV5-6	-	CASCLRTGTGSYEQYF	TGTGCCAGCTGCCTCCGGACCGGGACAGGGTCCTACGAGCAGTACTTC
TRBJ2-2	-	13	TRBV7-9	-	CASDFQVTGELFF	TGTGCCAGCGATTTCCAGGTCACCGGGGAGCTGTTTTTT
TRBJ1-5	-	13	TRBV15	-	CATSRDQGQPQHF	TGTGCCACCAGCAGAGATCAGGGTCAGCCCCAGCATTTT
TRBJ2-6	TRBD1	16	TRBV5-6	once	CASSSDRGSGANVLTF	TGTGCCAGCAGCTCCGACAGGGGCTCAGGGGCCAACGTCCTGACTTTC
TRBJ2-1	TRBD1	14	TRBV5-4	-	CASSSRDRGNEQFF	TGTGCCAGCAGCTCCCGGGACAGGGGCAATGAGCAGTTCTTC
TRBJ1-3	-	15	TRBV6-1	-	CASSDPGLSGNTIYF	TGTGCCAGCAGTGACCCGGGACTCTCTGGAAACACCATATATTTT
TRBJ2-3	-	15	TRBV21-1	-	CASSKRAGQGDTQYF	TGTGCCAGCAGCAAAAGAGCGGGACAGGGAGATACGCAGTATTTT
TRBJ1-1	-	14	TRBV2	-	CASSVGRANTEAFF	TGTGCCAGCAGTGTGGGCAGGGCGAACACTGAAGCTTTCTTT
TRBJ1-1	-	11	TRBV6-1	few	CASSDRDEAFF	TGTGCCAGCAGTGACAGGGATGAAGCTTTCTTT